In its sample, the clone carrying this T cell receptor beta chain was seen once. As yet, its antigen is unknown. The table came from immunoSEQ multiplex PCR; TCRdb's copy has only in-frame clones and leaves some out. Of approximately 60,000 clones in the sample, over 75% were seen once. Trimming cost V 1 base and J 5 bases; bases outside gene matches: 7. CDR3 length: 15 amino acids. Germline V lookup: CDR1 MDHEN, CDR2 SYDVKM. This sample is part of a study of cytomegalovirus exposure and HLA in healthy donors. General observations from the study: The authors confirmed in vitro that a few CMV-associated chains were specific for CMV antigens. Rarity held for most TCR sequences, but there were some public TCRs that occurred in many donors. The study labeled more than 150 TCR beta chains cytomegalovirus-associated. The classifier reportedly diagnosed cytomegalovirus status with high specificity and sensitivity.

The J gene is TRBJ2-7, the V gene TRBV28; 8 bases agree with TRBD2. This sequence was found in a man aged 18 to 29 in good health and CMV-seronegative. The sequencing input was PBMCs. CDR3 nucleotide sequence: TGTGCCAGCAGTTTATTTGCGGGAGGTAGGGACGAGCAGTACTTC. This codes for CASSLFAGGRDEQYF.